This T cell receptor (beta chain) was recorded in a study of blood T cell repertoires in COVID-19. Germline V lookup: CDR1 SGHNT, CDR2 YYREEE (reference sequence). V was cut by 0 bases and J by 0 bases, with 10 bases left in between. CDR3 length: 16 amino acids. Only in-frame clones appear in the TCRdb table, and some are missing; sequencing was by immunoSEQ multiplex PCR. In the table there are roughly 120,000 clones, around 85% of which are singletons. The sequencing sample was made of peripheral blood. The rearrangement joins TRBV5-4 to TRBJ2-1; D not certain. The TCR sequence derives from a human donor in a cohort sampled during active COVID-19. The CDR3 spells CASSLDLVSSYNEQFF. The DNA for the CDR3 is TGTGCCAGCAGCTTGGACCTAGTGAGCTCCTACAATGAGCAGTTCTTC. Variable domain in full (rest from reference TRBV5-4 and TRBJ2-1): ETGVTQSPTHLIKTRGQQVTLRCSSQSGHNTVSWYQQALGQGPQFIFQYYREEENGRGNFPPRFSGLQFPNYSSELNVNALELDDSALYLCASSLDLVSSYNEQFFGPGTRLTVL.